The subject of this entry is one T cell receptor beta chain. The record originates from a study of CD8 T cells in Susac syndrome. Random hexamers primed reverse transcription of about 0.45 to 1 ug RNA. MiXCR, run by TCRdb on the immunoSEQ multiplex PCR reads, gives a single entry per CDR3 protein. The sample yields around 100,000 distinct CDR3 sequences, approximately 95% seen once. This sequence originates from a human donor with Susac syndrome. The sequenced sample consisted of CD8+ T cells from PBMCs.

CDR3 DNA sequence: TGTGCCAGCAGTTACGAGTCTCGCTCCTACGAGCAGTACTTC. Amino acids: CASSYESRSYEQYF. This chain links TRBV6-2 or TRBV6-3 with TRBJ2-7; D ambiguous. V was trimmed by 2 bases and J by 0 bases, leaving 8 bases between them. The CDR3 loop spans 14 amino acids. CDR1 and CDR2 from the germline V gene are MNHEY and SVGEGT.